Presented here are 30 T cell receptor beta chains from one specimen sequenced in a study of T cells in tuberculosis. Sequencing used immunoSEQ multiplex PCR; TCRdb keeps in-frame clones, though not all of them. The repertoire holds just under 45,000 clones, less than 95% seen once, with 1.9% in the top ten. Material: PBMCs. These receptors were collected from a donor aged 10 to 29 with latent tuberculosis or without tuberculosis infection. Some clones in this sample may be carry-over from other donors' samples.

The chain has TRBV5-1 and TRBJ2-1, with D possibly being TRBD2 (5 bases). Germline V gives CDR1 SGHRS, CDR2 YFSETQ. CDR3 length: 12 amino acids. Trimming pared 6 bases from V and 10 bases from J, leaving 14 bases between. The CDR3 region is CASTSGFSEQFF. The CDR3 DNA follows: TGCGCCAGCACCTCGGGGTTCTCGGAGCAGTTCTTC.

This sequence joins TRBV9 and TRBJ1-3, with 9 bases fitting TRBD1. This CDR3 is built from 17 residues. CDR1 SGDLS and CDR2 YYNGEE come from the germline V gene. J gave up 0 bases and V 3 bases, and 7 bases lay outside the gene matches. The CDR3, as DNA: TGTGCCAGCAGCGCAACAGGGGGCCAAGTCTCTGGAAACACCATATATTTT. This gives the protein CASSATGGQVSGNTIYF. The full variable domain, with the rest looked up from reference TRBV9 and TRBJ1-3, is DSGVTQTPKHLITATGQRVTLRCSPRSGDLSVYWYQQSLDQGLQFLIQYYNGEERAKGNILERFSAQQFPDLHSELNLSSLELGDSALYFCASSATGGQVSGNTIYFGEGSWLTVV.

The chain carries TRBV30 and TRBJ2-3, with D uncertain. Germline CDR1 GTSNPN, CDR2 SVGIG (reference sequence). The CDR3 covers 14 residues. Deletions cut 4 bases from V and 0 bases from J, with 11 bases between. Here the CDR3 DNA reads TGTGCCTGGAAGATAGCCCCTAGCACAGATACGCAGTATTTT. Amino acid sequence: CAWKIAPSTDTQYF.

The CDR3 reads CASSLGTATNYGYTF. The CDR3 nucleotides read TGTGCCAGCAGCTTAGGGACAGCTACTAACTATGGCTACACCTTC. The genes are TRBV11-2 and TRBJ1-2, with a possible D match to TRBD1 (6 bases). The germline CDR1 and CDR2 sequences are SGHAT and FQNNGV. V gave up 1 base and J gave up 0 bases, with 9 bases separating them. This CDR3 region has 15 residues. Using reference TRBV11-2 and TRBJ1-2 for the parts outside the CDR3, the full variable domain is EAGVAQSPRYKIIEKRQSVAFWCNPISGHATLYWYQQILGQGPKLLIQFQNNGVVDDSQLPKDRFSAERLKGVDSTLKIQPAKLEDSAVYLCASSLGTATNYGYTFGSGTRLTVV.

CDR3 sequence: CASSVAEGAGANVLTF. In DNA form, the CDR3 reads TGTGCCAGCAGCGTAGCTGAGGGGGCTGGGGCCAACGTCCTGACTTTC. The rearrangement joins TRBV9 to TRBJ2-6, with D tentatively TRBD1 (6 bases). Trimming stripped 0 bases from V and 2 bases from J, with 9 bases between. CDR1 and CDR2 from the germline V gene are SGDLS and YYNGEE. The length of the CDR3 is 16 residues.

J is TRBJ2-1 and V is TRBV9; possibly TRBD2 for D (6 bases). Trimming removed 0 bases at V and 4 bases at J, with 14 bases between. The CDR3 has 16 amino acids. In germline, CDR1 is SGDLS, CDR2 YYNGEE. CDR3 DNA sequence: TGTGCCAGCAGCGTAGAATTCGGGGGAGGATACAATGAGCAGTTCTTC. It translates to CASSVEFGGGYNEQFF.

The V gene is TRBV2, the J gene TRBJ2-1; weak D call: TRBD1 (6 bases). The CDR3 covers 14 residues. The germline V and J ends were trimmed by 6 bases and 4 bases, with 13 bases remaining between them. Germline CDR1 is SNHLY and CDR2 is FYNNEI. This CDR3 is CASSLTGIYNEQFF. The CDR3 nucleotides are TGTGCCAGCAGCCTAACAGGGATTTACAATGAGCAGTTCTTC.

The gene calls are TRBV11-2 and TRBJ2-2; TRBD2 might be the D (5 bases). Germline assignment: CDR1 SGHAT and CDR2 FQNNGV. V was cut by 5 bases and J by 1 base, with 17 bases left in between. The CDR3 length is 17 residues. For the CDR3, the DNA is TGTGCCAGCAGCCGAATCAACCTGCGGGTGAACACCGGGGAGCTGTTTTTT. This gives the protein CASSRINLRVNTGELFF.

The chain joins TRBV10-3 to TRBJ2-7; D possibly corresponds to TRBD1 (6 bases). This CDR3 has 13 residues. The V and J ends lost 8 bases and 4 bases respectively, with 15 bases between them. Germline-derived CDR1 and CDR2 are ENHRY and SYGVKD. DNA of the CDR3: TGTGCCATCCAGGACACAGGGTATTACGAGCAGTACTTC. Its protein product is CAIQDTGYYEQYF.

This rearrangement joins TRBV28 to TRBJ2-3, with TRBD1 as a possible D gene (6 bases). From germline, CDR1 is MDHEN and CDR2 SYDVKM. Trimming cost V 8 bases and J 4 bases, with 13 bases left between them. This CDR3 region has 13 residues. CDR3 sequence: CASRDTQADTQYF. The DNA for the CDR3 is TGTGCCAGCCGGGACACGCAAGCAGATACGCAGTATTTT. Combining the CDR3 with reference TRBV28 and TRBJ2-3 gives the whole variable domain DVKVTQSSRYLVKRTGEKVFLECVQDMDHENMFWYRQDPGLGLRLIYFSYDVKMKEKGDIPEGYSVSREKKERFSLILESASTNQTSMYLCASRDTQADTQYFGPGTRLTVL.

The CDR3, as DNA: TGTGCCAGCAGCGTAGAGGGAGGGGAAAAACTGTTTTTT. As protein: CASSVEGGEKLFF. This chain links TRBV9 with TRBJ1-4; D is unclear. The CDR3 spans 13 residues. Trimming removed 0 bases from V and 8 bases from J, with 8 bases in between. From germline, CDR1 is SGDLS and CDR2 YYNGEE.

The chain is built from TRBV19 and TRBJ2-7; 9 nucleotides line up with TRBD2. This CDR3 region has 15 residues. V was pared by 0 bases and J by 3 bases, with 3 bases of the junction left unmatched. In germline, CDR1 is LNHDA, CDR2 SQIVND (reference sequence). CDR3 in amino acids: CASSIDPAGGYEQYF. The CDR3 nucleotides are TGTGCCAGTAGTATAGACCCAGCGGGAGGCTACGAGCAGTACTTC.

The rearrangement uses TRBV5-4 and TRBJ2-3; 14 bases agree with TRBD2. Germline V CDR1 and CDR2: SGHNT, YYREEE (reference sequence). The CDR3 spans 16 residues. V lost 0 bases, J lost 5 bases, and 2 bases stayed unmatched. The CDR3 loop is CASSLGGLAGGDTQYF. CDR3 bases: TGTGCCAGCAGCTTGGGAGGACTAGCGGGAGGAGATACGCAGTATTTT.

This chain connects TRBV27 to TRBJ2-2; no reliable D call. Looked up from germline, CDR1 is MNHEY and CDR2 is SMNVEV (reference sequence). Deletions cut 6 bases from V and 7 bases from J, with 15 bases between. The CDR3 has 14 amino acids. CDR3 amino acids: CASSSSSLGGELFF. The DNA of the CDR3 is TGTGCCAGCAGCTCGTCGTCCCTCGGCGGGGAGCTGTTTTTT.

This clone came up once. J is TRBJ2-1 and V is TRBV9; TRBD2 agrees at 8 bases. The CDR3 length is 17 residues. V lost 3 bases to trimming and J lost 3 bases; unmatched junction nucleotides: 11. Germline V gene lookup returns CDR1 SGDLS and CDR2 YYNGEE. The CDR3 DNA sequence: TGTGCCAGCAGCGCCCGATCGGTAGCGGGGCTCTACAATGAGCAGTTCTTC. It codes for CASSARSVAGLYNEQFF.

J is TRBJ1-5 and V is TRBV5-1; TRBD1 might be the D (5 bases). The CDR3 runs 15 residues. Germline V gives CDR1 SGHRS, CDR2 YFSETQ. Trimming took off 1 base at V and 2 bases at J, with 10 bases between the two ends. The CDR3 DNA reads as TGCGCCAGCAGCTTGTTCGGGGGAGGCAATCAGCCCCAGCATTTT. Translating it yields CASSLFGGGNQPQHF.

Here the CDR3 reads CASNPGTGTYEQYF. The CDR3 bases are TGTGCCAGCAATCCCGGGACAGGTACCTACGAGCAGTACTTC. J is TRBJ2-7 and V is TRBV2, with TRBD1 matching over 8 bases. Germline lookup yields CDR1 SNHLY and CDR2 FYNNEI. CDR3 size: 14 residues. V dropped 7 bases and J dropped 2; count of bases not matched to a gene: 7.

For the CDR3, the DNA is TGTGCCAGCAGCCAAGATAGGCAGGGGGAGACCCAGTACTTC. It is translated as CASSQDRQGETQYF. V and J are TRBV4-2 and TRBJ2-5, with D possibly matching TRBD1 (6 bases). Looked up from germline, CDR1 is LGHNA and CDR2 is YNFKEQ. CDR3 length equals 14 residues. The ends were cut back, 0 bases at V and 5 bases at J, with 10 bases in the middle.

The chain combines TRBV19 with TRBJ1-1; no reliable D call. The germline V gene encodes CDR1 LNHDA and CDR2 SQIVND (reference sequence). There are 13 residues in the CDR3. The V end lost 0 bases, the J end lost 7 bases, and 9 bases lay between the germline ends. The CDR3 DNA reads TGTGCCAGTAGTATAGATTTCACTAATGAAGCTTTCTTT. This translates into CASSIDFTNEAFF.

The chain combines TRBV28 with TRBJ2-7; maybe TRBD1 (6 bases). With 3 bases removed from V and 3 bases from J, the gap between germline ends came to 15 bases. CDR1 MDHEN and CDR2 SYDVKM come from the germline V gene. The CDR3 is 15 amino acids. The CDR3 nucleotides read TGTGCCAGCAGTTTTTCTGCAGGGGATGGCTACGAGCAGTACTTC. Translating gives CASSFSAGDGYEQYF.

In this sample, this clone turned up once. The chain has TRBV4-1 and TRBJ1-1; 7 positions agree with TRBD1. The CDR3 has 17 residues. Germline V lookup: CDR1 MGHRA, CDR2 YSYEKL. After removal of 1 base from V and 5 bases from J, the junction contained 13 bases not matched to a gene. The DNA for the CDR3 is TGCGCCAGCAGCCAAGGCCACAGGGGAATAAGGACTACTGAAGCTTTCTTT. Translated, it gives CASSQGHRGIRTTEAFF.

This clone was seen once. The rearrangement links TRBV6-5 to TRBJ2-7; 7 bases agree with TRBD2. Germline CDR1 MNHEY, CDR2 SVGAGI. CDR3 length: 12 residues. The junction had 3 bases not matched to a gene; V was cut back by 5 bases and J by 5 bases. CDR3 residues: CASSATSDEQYF. The CDR3 DNA sequence: TGTGCCAGCAGTGCTACTAGCGACGAGCAGTACTTC.

The chain recombines TRBV18 with TRBJ2-3; D not resolved. The germline CDR1 and CDR2 sequences are KGHSH and LQKENI. Trimming shortened V by 3 bases and J by 0 bases, and 10 bases separated the two germline ends. The CDR3 runs 15 residues. CDR3 loop: CASSPQSASTDTQYF. Written as DNA, the CDR3 is TGTGCCAGCTCACCTCAGTCTGCTAGCACAGATACGCAGTATTTT.

V and J are TRBV18 and TRBJ2-3; D uncertain. V was clipped by 5 bases and J by 2 bases, with 2 bases between them. The germline V gene encodes CDR1 KGHSH and CDR2 LQKENI. The CDR3 totals 11 residues. The CDR3 coding sequence is TGTGCCAGCTCATACACAGATACGCAGTATTTT. Protein sequence: CASSYTDTQYF.

The chain employs TRBV7-3 and TRBJ2-2; TRBD1 might be the D (5 bases). The CDR3 extends over 16 amino acids. V was trimmed by 4 bases and J by 1 base, leaving 13 bases between them. Germline lookup yields CDR1 SGHTA and CDR2 FQGTGA. CDR3 in DNA: TGTGCCAGCAGCTCACAGGTCAACCTGAACACCGGGGAGCTGTTTTTT. Its protein product is CASSSQVNLNTGELFF. The entire variable domain, with the rest obtained from reference TRBV7-3 and TRBJ2-2, is as follows: GAGVSQTPSNKVTEKGKYVELRCDPISGHTALYWYRQSLGQGPEFLIYFQGTGAADDSGLPNDRFFAVRPEGSVSTLKIQRTERGDSAVYLCASSSQVNLNTGELFFGEGSRLTVL.

This clone was picked up one time. V gene TRBV25-1 combines with J gene TRBJ2-1; 7 bases align to TRBD2. Germline V gene lookup returns CDR1 MGHDK and CDR2 SYGVNS. The CDR3 has 17 amino acids. The ends lost 2 bases at V and 3 bases at J; junction bases unmatched: 10. CDR3 protein: CASSEGGSPFLYNEQFF. CDR3 nucleotide sequence: TGTGCCAGCAGTGAAGGCGGGAGTCCTTTTCTCTACAATGAGCAGTTCTTC.

The chain links TRBV7-6 to TRBJ2-7; possible D gene TRBD2, 5 bases. Germline V gives CDR1 SGHVS, CDR2 FNYEAQ. CDR3 length: 13 residues. Deletions cut 5 bases from V and 1 base from J, with 9 bases between. The CDR3 DNA reads TGTGCCAGCAGCCGGGGAGCATCCTACGAGCAGTACTTC. Its protein is CASSRGASYEQYF.

This chain uses TRBV6-1 with TRBJ1-1; TRBD1 agrees at 10 bases. J was trimmed by 1 base and V by 3 bases; bases with no gene match: 8. The CDR3 runs 17 residues. Germline lookup yields CDR1 MNHNS and CDR2 SASEGT. The CDR3 nucleotides are TGTGCCAGCAGTGAGACCGGGACAGGGGTATGGAACACTGAAGCTTTCTTT. Translated: CASSETGTGVWNTEAFF.

The V and J genes are TRBV29-1 and TRBJ1-3, with a weak D call TRBD1 (5 bases). The CDR3 is 17 residues long. The V and J ends lost 0 bases and 4 bases respectively, with 19 bases between them. Germline V gene lookup returns CDR1 SQVTM and CDR2 ANQGSEA. CDR3 amino acids: CSVEDWNWQGAGNTIYF. For the CDR3, the DNA is TGCAGCGTTGAAGACTGGAATTGGCAAGGGGCAGGAAACACCATATATTTT.

J is TRBJ2-7 and V is TRBV4-3; TRBD1 agrees at 8 bases. CDR1 is LGHNA, CDR2 YSLEER, per germline. With 1 base clipped from V and 3 bases from J, the junction kept 8 bases outside the gene matches. The CDR3 is 16 residues long. DNA of the CDR3: TGCGCCAGCAGCCAAGGGGCCGGGACAGGTGTCTACGAGCAGTACTTC. This codes for CASSQGAGTGVYEQYF.